Following are 23 T cell receptor beta chains from one sample sequenced in a study of blood T cell repertoires in COVID-19 (dated by TCRdb to 2018 to 2020). Libraries were built with the immunoSEQ multiplex PCR assay. TCRdb retrieved this table from immuneACCESS and kept in-frame rearrangements only. Not all clones are present; in checked studies, unresolved V genes account for under half, and no reason is known for the remainder. The sample records about 150,000 clones, 80% to 90% of which are singletons. The ten largest make up approximately 7.1% of the sample. Input material: peripheral blood. The receptors derive from a woman aged 45 to 65 in a cohort sampled during active or convalescent COVID-19.

The chain couples TRBV6-1 to TRBJ1-2; D perhaps matches TRBD1 (6 bases). The CDR3 spans 16 residues. Deletions cut 4 bases from V and 2 bases from J, with 17 bases between. Germline CDR1 reads MNHNS; CDR2 reads SASEGT. CDR3: CASSAGAGTLNYGYTF. The CDR3 coding sequence is TGTGCCAGCAGTGCAGGGGCAGGGACACTCAACTATGGCTACACCTTC.

For the CDR3, the DNA is TGTGCCAGCAGCCAAGGGGACAGGGAGACGAACACTGAAGCTTTCTTT. It codes for CASSQGDRETNTEAFF. This chain uses TRBV3-1 (or the pseudogene TRBV3-2) with TRBJ1-1, with 9 nucleotides matching TRBD1. Germline CDR1 is LGHDT and CDR2 is YNNKEL (reference sequence). V was pared by 1 base and J by 1 base, with 4 bases of the junction left unmatched. The CDR3 has 16 amino acids.

The chain has TRBV2 and TRBJ2-5; 12 bases map to TRBD2. The germline V gene encodes CDR1 SNHLY and CDR2 FYNNEI. This CDR3 has 12 amino acids. J lost 7 bases, V lost 8 bases, and 2 bases had no gene match. Here the CDR3 DNA reads TGTGCCAGCCTAGCGGGGGGGGTGACCCAGTACTTC. It translates to CASLAGGVTQYF.

This chain uses TRBV18 with TRBJ1-4; 7 positions agree with TRBD1. The CDR3 consists of 15 residues. V shed 3 bases and J 5 bases; nucleotides not matched to a gene: 6. The germline gives CDR1 KGHSH, CDR2 LQKENI. The chain's CDR3 is CASSPQDRINEKLFF. The CDR3 coding sequence is TGTGCCAGCTCACCGCAGGACAGGATAAATGAAAAACTGTTTTTT.

V and J are TRBV12-3 or TRBV12-4 and TRBJ1-4, with TRBD1 identical over 9 bases. V lost 6 bases and J lost 8; bases outside the gene matches: 4. The CDR3 totals 13 residues. The DNA of the CDR3 is TGTGCCAGCAGGGGACAGGGAGGAGAAAAACTGTTTTTT. Amino acid sequence: CASRGQGGEKLFF.

The gene calls are TRBV15 and TRBJ2-1, with TRBD2 matching over 8 bases. Germline V gene sequence: CDR1 LNHNV, CDR2 YYDKDF (reference sequence). The ends lost 6 bases at V and 4 bases at J; junction bases unmatched: 8. The CDR3 runs to 15 residues. CDR3 amino acids: CATSPTGGGYNEQFF. CDR3 bases: TGTGCCACCAGTCCTACCGGGGGGGGATACAATGAGCAGTTCTTC. The full variable domain, its missing parts supplied by reference TRBV15 and TRBJ2-1, is DAMVIQNPRYQVTQFGKPVTLSCSQTLNHNVMYWYQQKSSQAPKLLFHYYDKDFNNEADTPDNFQSRRPNTSFCFLDIRSPGLGDTAMYLCATSPTGGGYNEQFFGPGTRLTVL.

In DNA form, the CDR3 reads TGCAGCGTTGGAAATCAGGGGTACTCCTACGAGCAGTACTTC. Amino acid sequence: CSVGNQGYSYEQYF. The chain joins TRBV29-1 to TRBJ2-7; perhaps TRBD1 as D (6 bases). CDR3 length equals 14 residues. Looked up from germline, CDR1 is SQVTM and CDR2 is ANQGSEA. V was trimmed by 4 bases and J by 0 bases, leaving 13 bases between them.

This chain uses TRBV5-1 with TRBJ2-1; D is possibly TRBD2 (5 bases). The CDR3 totals 14 residues. Trimming left V 2 bases short and J 6 bases short, with 12 bases between. The V gene's germline CDR1 is SGHRS and CDR2 YFSETQ. The CDR3: CASSFLLGSNEQFF. The DNA for the CDR3 is TGCGCCAGCAGCTTTTTATTGGGGAGCAATGAGCAGTTCTTC.

V is TRBV20-1 and J is TRBJ1-2; D might be TRBD1 (5 bases). Germline V gene data show CDR1 as DFQATT and CDR2 as SNEGSKA (reference sequence). The CDR3 is made up of 11 amino acids. As DNA, the CDR3 is TGCAGCGCAGGGTTCGCGACCGGCTACACCTTC. Translation: CSAGFATGYTF.

The chain carries TRBV29-1 and TRBJ2-3; 8 bases line up with TRBD1. Germline V gene data show CDR1 as SQVTM and CDR2 as ANQGSEA. Trimming at V came to 7 bases and at J to 0 bases, leaving 9 bases not matched to a gene. The CDR3 spans 15 residues. CDR3 nucleotide sequence: TGCAGCGGGGGGACAGGAAAAGCTAGCACAGATACGCAGTATTTT. This encodes CSGGTGKASTDTQYF.

CDR3 coding DNA: TGTGCCAGCAGCATGGGACAGACTTACACTGAAGCTTTCTTT. Translation gives CASSMGQTYTEAFF. The gene calls are TRBV27 and TRBJ1-1; TRBD1 aligns across 7 bases. CDR3 length: 14 residues. The V and J ends lost 6 bases and 3 bases, in that order; junction bases with no gene match: 7. Germline CDR1 is MNHEY and CDR2 is SMNVEV (reference sequence).

The rearrangement joins TRBV5-1 to TRBJ1-5; 7 nucleotides agree with TRBD1. In germline, CDR1 is SGHRS, CDR2 YFSETQ. There are 13 residues in the CDR3. With 2 bases clipped from V and 8 bases from J, the junction kept 4 bases outside the gene matches. In nucleotides, the CDR3 is TGCGCCAGCAGCTTCCAGGGGGAAGAGCCCCAGCATTTT. The encoded protein is CASSFQGEEPQHF.

A remark on this clone: Compared with germline, one end of the junction differs, possibly owing to a read error. This rearrangement joins TRBV2 to TRBJ2-7; D unclear. The CDR3 spans 12 residues. Germline V gene data show CDR1 as SNHLY and CDR2 as FYNNEI. The CDR3 nucleotides read TGTGCCAGCAGTGATAATGCACGCCCCATAGACTTC. Translated, it gives CASSDNARPIDF. Looking up the rest from reference TRBV2 and TRBJ2-7 gives the full variable domain: EPEVTQTPSHQVTQMGQEVILRCVPISNHLYFYWYRQILGQKVEFLVSFYNNEISEKSEIFDDQFSVERPDGSNFTLKIRSTKLEDSAMYFCASSDNARPIDFGPGTRLTVT.

V is TRBV2 and J is TRBJ2-5, with D unclear. Germline values: CDR1 SNHLY, CDR2 FYNNEI. The CDR3 runs 12 residues. Trimming stripped 5 bases from V and 4 bases from J, with 8 bases between. The CDR3 reads CASSRVGETQYF. CDR3 nucleotides: TGTGCCAGCAGTCGGGTCGGAGAGACCCAGTACTTC.

The V and J genes are TRBV19 and TRBJ2-1; 9 nucleotides line up with TRBD2. The J segment lost 7 bases and the V segment lost 5 bases, leaving 6 bases of the junction unmatched. The CDR3 loop spans 14 amino acids. Germline assignment: CDR1 LNHDA and CDR2 SQIVND (reference sequence). The DNA of the CDR3 is TGTGCCAGTAGTGATAGCGGGGGCCCTAATGAGCAGTTCTTC. This sequence encodes CASSDSGGPNEQFF.

This chain links TRBV7-2 with TRBJ2-5, with TRBD2 matching 7 bases. The CDR3 runs 14 residues. Losses at the gene ends were 1 base for V and 4 bases for J; bases not matched to a gene: 3. Germline V gene lookup returns CDR1 SGHTA and CDR2 FQGNSA. The CDR3 sequence is CASSLGTRLETQYF. CDR3 coding DNA: TGTGCCAGCAGCTTAGGGACTAGATTAGAGACCCAGTACTTC.

This clone appeared once. J is TRBJ2-1 and V is TRBV5-6, with 9 positions matching TRBD1. The CDR3 covers 15 residues. The V segment lost 0 bases and the J segment 6 bases; nucleotides outside the gene matches: 4. The germline CDR1 and CDR2 sequences are SGHDT and YYEEEE. DNA of the CDR3: TGTGCCAGCAGCTTGGCCGGGACAGGGCTCAATGAGCAGTTCTTC. Translating it yields CASSLAGTGLNEQFF.

The V gene is TRBV7-2, the J gene TRBJ2-2, with TRBD2 matching over 11 bases. Germline V lookup: CDR1 SGHTA, CDR2 FQGNSA. The CDR3 is 18 residues long. V trimming: 2 bases; J trimming: 0 bases; junction bases outside the gene matches: 5. CDR3 in DNA: TGTGCCAGCAGCTTAAGGGGACTAGCGGTTGCGAACACCGGGGAGCTGTTTTTT. Amino acids: CASSLRGLAVANTGELFF.

V usage is TRBV10-3 and J usage is TRBJ1-2; 10 nucleotides match TRBD1. The CDR3 runs 14 residues. CDR1 and CDR2 (germline): ENHRY, SYGVKD. V lost 10 bases to trimming and J lost 7 bases; unmatched junction nucleotides: 12. The CDR3 region is CATPVRQGASGYTF. CDR3 coding DNA: TGTGCCACCCCTGTCCGACAGGGGGCGAGTGGCTACACCTTC.

This chain links TRBV1 with TRBJ1-5; the DNA was not used to check the table's D call, TRBD1. TRBV1 is a known pseudogene. The CDR3 covers 17 residues. CDR3 protein: CTSSPHTAQASNQPQHF. The CDR3 DNA follows: TGCACCAGCAGCCCTCACACGGCGCAGGCTAGCAATCAGCCCCAGCATTTT.

The CDR3 loop reads CASGERFVGYTF. The DNA for the CDR3 is TGTGCCAGCGGAGAACGGTTTGTGGGCTACACCTTC. V usage is TRBV6-5 and J usage is TRBJ1-2; the D is unclear. Germline CDR1 reads MNHEY; CDR2 reads SVGAGI. The CDR3 covers 12 residues. Trimming removed 8 bases at V and 8 bases at J, with 15 bases between.

The V call is TRBV2, the J call TRBJ1-3; D is perhaps TRBD1 (5 bases). Germline loops: CDR1 SNHLY, CDR2 FYNNEI. The CDR3 length is 14 residues. Trimming pared 4 bases from V and 4 bases from J, leaving 11 bases between. The CDR3 nucleotides are TGTGCCAGCAGTGGCCAAGGGGTGGGAAACACCATATATTTT. Protein sequence: CASSGQGVGNTIYF.

This clone was recorded at least ten times. The genes are TRBV6-5 and TRBJ2-6; D uncertain. The germline V gene has CDR1 MNHEY and CDR2 SVGAGI. The CDR3 is 15 residues long. Trimming left V 6 bases short and J 0 bases short, with 9 bases between. In DNA form, the CDR3 reads TGTGCCAGCAGGACCGCTAGCTCTGGGGCCAACGTCCTGACTTTC. It yields the protein CASRTASSGANVLTF.